The T cell receptor beta chain described here comes from a study of T cell responses to AZD1222 COVID-19 vaccine. Notes on the study in general: Clonal diversity was possibly underestimated, and the donors were mostly white British, with more females. Spike-wide coverage was observed for vaccine-associated CD4 TCRs, with dominant responses at 160-218 and 743-854. Epitopes outside B.1.351 and B.1.1.7 mutated regions reportedly drew nearly half of spike TCRs.

Notes on this clone: Its antigen is unknown.

The repertoire was sequenced with immunoSEQ multiplex PCR; TCRdb's copy has only in-frame clones and lacks some. Among 210,000 or so clones, about 94% were seen once, and the ten largest hold around 1.7%. There are 14 residues in the CDR3. The germline V gene encodes CDR1 GTSNPN and CDR2 SVGIG (reference sequence). V lost 2 bases and J 4 bases, leaving 14 bases between the germline ends. This TCR was recovered from an adult who received the MenACWY meningococcal vaccine as a control. The source material was peripheral blood, sampled 28 days after the second dose of the MenACWY control vaccine. This chain joins TRBV30 and TRBJ1-1; D gene uncertain. CDR3 residues: CAWSPGRGATEAFF. CDR3 DNA: TGTGCCTGGAGTCCCGGACGTGGTGCCACTGAAGCTTTCTTT.